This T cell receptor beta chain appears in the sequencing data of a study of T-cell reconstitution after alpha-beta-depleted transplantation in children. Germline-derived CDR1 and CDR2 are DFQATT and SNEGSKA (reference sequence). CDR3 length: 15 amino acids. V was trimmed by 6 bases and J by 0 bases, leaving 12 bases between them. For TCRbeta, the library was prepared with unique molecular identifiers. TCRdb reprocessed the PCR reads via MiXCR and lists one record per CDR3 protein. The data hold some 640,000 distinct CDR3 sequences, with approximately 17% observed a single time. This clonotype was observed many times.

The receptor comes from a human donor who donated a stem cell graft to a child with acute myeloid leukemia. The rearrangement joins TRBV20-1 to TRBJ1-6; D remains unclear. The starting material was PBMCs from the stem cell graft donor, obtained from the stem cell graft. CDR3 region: CSATLGSSYNSPLHF. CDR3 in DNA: TGCAGTGCCACACTGGGGAGCTCCTATAATTCACCCCTCCACTTT.